Presented here are 24 T cell receptor beta chains from one specimen sequenced in a study of shared clonotypes between healthy human individuals. Clones were read by immunoSEQ multiplex PCR, and TCRdb kept only the in-frame ones, dropping some. The table lists over a million clones, 95% to 99% of them singletons. The specimen sequenced was naive CD4+ T cells sorted from blood. The subset denotes: CD45RA+ positively selected. The origin of the receptors is a man between 25 and 39 years old in good health.

The chain has TRBV6-5 and TRBJ1-1; D perhaps matches TRBD1 (6 bases). The CDR3 runs to 13 residues. The germline V gene encodes CDR1 MNHEY and CDR2 SVGAGI. The V and J ends lost 5 bases and 10 bases respectively, with 17 bases between them. The CDR3 sequence: CASSPGTTGRAFF. Here the CDR3 DNA reads TGTGCCAGCAGTCCGGGGACTACAGGGAGAGCTTTCTTT.

With regard to this clone: The sample holds other DNA sequences that translate to the same CDR3. The chain recombines TRBV5-1 with TRBJ2-1, with 11 bases aligning to TRBD2. After removal of 0 bases from V and 2 bases from J, the junction contained 4 bases not matched to a gene. The length of the CDR3 is 17 residues. Germline V CDR1 and CDR2: SGHRS, YFSETQ. The CDR3 here is CASSLGLAGGPYNEQFF. DNA of the CDR3: TGCGCCAGCAGCTTGGGATTAGCGGGAGGGCCCTACAATGAGCAGTTCTTC.

The chain joins TRBV18 to TRBJ2-2, with D maybe TRBD1 (5 bases). The V end lost 3 bases, the J end lost 1 base, and 24 bases lay between the germline ends. The CDR3 contains 20 residues. Germline CDR1 is KGHSH and CDR2 is LQKENI. The CDR3 loop is CASSPNGPNWGSENTGELFF. The DNA of the CDR3 is TGTGCCAGCTCACCTAACGGGCCGAATTGGGGCTCAGAGAACACCGGGGAGCTGTTTTTT. Looking up the rest from reference TRBV18 and TRBJ2-2 gives the full variable domain: NAGVMQNPRHLVRRRGQEARLRCSPMKGHSHVYWYRQLPEEGLKFMVYLQKENIIDESGMPKERFSAEFPKEGPSILRIQQVVRGDSAAYFCASSPNGPNWGSENTGELFFGEGSRLTVL.

This chain uses TRBV28 with TRBJ2-5; D not resolved. The V gene lost 4 bases and the J gene lost 4 bases, with 10 bases spanning the gap. Germline values: CDR1 MDHEN, CDR2 SYDVKM. The CDR3 runs 13 residues. The CDR3 DNA reads TGTGCCAGCAGTTACGCAATGAGAGAGACCCAGTACTTC. Translating it yields CASSYAMRETQYF.

The chain is built from TRBV6-1 and TRBJ2-6; D gene unclear. This CDR3 comprises 14 residues. Trimming removed 4 bases at V and 2 bases at J, with 6 bases between. CDR1 MNHNS and CDR2 SASEGT come from the germline V gene. The CDR3 loop is CASSALAGANVLTF. The CDR3, as DNA: TGTGCCAGCAGTGCTTTGGCTGGGGCCAACGTCCTGACTTTC.

This chain links TRBV27 with TRBJ2-1; either TRBD1 or TRBD2 may supply D (6 bases each). V gave up 5 bases and J gave up 7 bases, with 21 bases separating them. The CDR3 covers 16 residues. Germline V gene lookup returns CDR1 MNHEY and CDR2 SMNVEV (reference sequence). CDR3 sequence (DNA): TGTGCCAGCAGTGAGGCTGGGGGGCTAGGGTTGAATGAGCAGTTCTTC. Amino acid sequence: CASSEAGGLGLNEQFF.

This chain uses TRBV5-1 with TRBJ1-4; D perhaps matches TRBD1 (6 bases). The CDR3 runs 15 residues. V dropped 0 bases and J dropped 8 bases, with 14 bases sitting between them. Germline V CDR1 and CDR2: SGHRS, YFSETQ. The CDR3 region has the DNA TGCGCCAGCAGCTTGGAACAGGGAGCGGGAGAAAAACTGTTTTTT. It codes for CASSLEQGAGEKLFF.

CDR3 residues: CAISGLANYEQYF. CDR3 bases: TGTGCCATCAGTGGGCTAGCGAATTACGAGCAGTACTTC. The rearrangement joins TRBV10-3 to TRBJ2-7, with D perhaps matching TRBD2 (6 bases). The CDR3 is 13 amino acids. From germline, CDR1 is ENHRY and CDR2 SYGVKD. The ends were cut back, 4 bases at V and 4 bases at J, with 11 bases in the middle.

The chain joins TRBV28 to TRBJ1-1; D uncertain. From germline, CDR1 is MDHEN and CDR2 SYDVKM. CDR3 length: 11 amino acids. Trimming stripped 7 bases from V and 4 bases from J, with 7 bases between. CDR3 sequence reads: CASISTTEAFF. CDR3 in DNA: TGTGCCAGCATTTCGACCACTGAAGCTTTCTTT.

The chain has TRBV4-1 and TRBJ2-2; 9 positions agree with TRBD2. J gave up 3 bases and V 4 bases, and 9 bases lay outside the gene matches. Germline assignment: CDR1 MGHRA and CDR2 YSYEKL. The CDR3 spans 17 residues. The CDR3 region is CASSLPSGGRDTGELFF. The CDR3 bases are TGCGCCAGCAGCCTTCCTAGCGGCGGGAGGGACACCGGGGAGCTGTTTTTT.

The rearrangement links TRBV20-1 to TRBJ1-1; D is uncertain. The germline V and J ends were trimmed by 0 bases and 5 bases, with 4 bases remaining between them. CDR3 size: 11 residues. Germline values: CDR1 DFQATT, CDR2 SNEGSKA (reference sequence). The CDR3 DNA reads TGCAGTGCTAGAGAGGAAACTGAAGCTTTCTTT. Protein sequence: CSAREETEAFF.

The chain carries TRBV4-1 and TRBJ2-7; D not certain. The V end was cut by 1 base, the J end by 4 bases, with 8 bases between. Germline loops: CDR1 MGHRA, CDR2 YSYEKL. The CDR3 consists of 13 residues. The CDR3 DNA reads as TGCGCCAGCAGCCAAGCTTCCGGGTACGAGCAGTACTTC. It yields the protein CASSQASGYEQYF.

The CDR3 region is CASNPGTGIYNEQFF. The CDR3 DNA reads TGCGCCAGCAACCCAGGGACAGGGATCTACAATGAGCAGTTCTTC. The chain links TRBV5-1 to TRBJ2-1, with TRBD1 matching 9 bases. Germline assignment: CDR1 SGHRS and CDR2 YFSETQ. CDR3 length equals 15 residues. Germline trimming cut 6 bases from V and 3 bases from J; bases unmatched to any gene: 7.

The chain employs TRBV6-5 and TRBJ1-2; 8 bases agree with TRBD1. Per germline, CDR1 MNHEY and CDR2 SVGAGI. The CDR3 runs 15 residues. V was clipped by 2 bases and J by 8 bases; unmatched bases: 10. The CDR3 is CASSYVGRGRGGYTF. The CDR3 DNA sequence: TGTGCCAGCAGTTACGTGGGCAGGGGGCGAGGAGGCTACACCTTC.

Comment on this clone: Other DNA sequences from this sample encode an identical CDR3 as well. V is TRBV5-1 and J is TRBJ2-1; D call uncertain. V lost 4 bases and J lost 0, with 5 bases in between. The CDR3 is made up of 13 amino acids. Germline CDR1 and CDR2: SGHRS and YFSETQ. The CDR3 here is CASSTSSYNEQFF. CDR3 in DNA: TGCGCCAGCAGCACAAGCTCCTACAATGAGCAGTTCTTC.

The rearrangement links TRBV5-1 to TRBJ2-2; no clear D gene. CDR1 is SGHRS, CDR2 YFSETQ, per germline. V lost 6 bases to trimming and J lost 6 bases, with 15 bases between them. The CDR3 loop spans 14 amino acids. CDR3 residues: CASNAWRGAGELFF. DNA of the CDR3: TGCGCCAGCAACGCTTGGCGAGGTGCCGGGGAGCTGTTTTTT.

The genes are TRBV6-1 and TRBJ2-2; D is ambiguous. Germline assignment: CDR1 MNHNS and CDR2 SASEGT. V was pared by 7 bases and J by 7 bases, with 16 bases between. The CDR3 spans 14 residues. In nucleotides, the CDR3 is TGTGCCAGCATTCCCCTGGGATCCGGCGGGGAGCTGTTTTTT. Translation: CASIPLGSGGELFF.

The genes are TRBV2 and TRBJ2-7; TRBD1 agrees at 9 bases. Germline V gene data show CDR1 as SNHLY and CDR2 as FYNNEI. V shed 7 bases, J shed 2 bases, and the junction held 3 bases outside the gene matches. The CDR3 has 13 residues. The CDR3 DNA follows: TGTGCCAGCAACCGGGACAGGGCCTACGAGCAGTACTTC. Translated: CASNRDRAYEQYF.

The chain carries TRBV18 and TRBJ1-2; TRBD1 is a possible D gene (6 bases). This CDR3 spans 15 amino acids. Deletions cut 1 base from V and 4 bases from J, with 13 bases between. Germline V gene data show CDR1 as KGHSH and CDR2 as LQKENI. CDR3 nucleotide sequence: TGTGCCAGCTCACCACTCGTTCGGGGGCCCTATGGCTACACCTTC. It translates to CASSPLVRGPYGYTF.

The V and J genes are TRBV7-9 and TRBJ2-7; D is ambiguous. The V gene's germline CDR1 is SEHNR and CDR2 FQNEAQ (reference sequence). Trimming left V 5 bases short and J 2 bases short, with 10 bases between. This CDR3 is built from 13 residues. The DNA of the CDR3 is TGTGCCAGCAGCCCGATAGGGCCCTACGAGCAGTACTTC. Translated, it gives CASSPIGPYEQYF.

The genes are TRBV7-8 and TRBJ2-5; 10 bases fit TRBD1. V was pared by 6 bases and J by 4 bases, with 8 bases of the junction left unmatched. Germline V lookup: CDR1 SGHVS, CDR2 FQNEAQ. This CDR3 has 15 amino acids. CDR3: CASSQTTGGIETQYF. The CDR3 DNA reads TGTGCCAGCAGTCAAACGACAGGGGGCATAGAGACCCAGTACTTC.

The J gene is TRBJ2-7, the V gene TRBV28; 9 positions match TRBD1. Germline V gives CDR1 MDHEN, CDR2 SYDVKM. J lost 2 bases, V lost 6 bases, and 17 bases had no gene match. The CDR3 is 18 residues long. The CDR3 nucleotides are TGTGCCAGCAGCCTTTACATTCGGACAGGGGTCCGGCCCTACGAGCAGTACTTC. It is translated as CASSLYIRTGVRPYEQYF.

The gene calls are TRBV10-3 and TRBJ2-3, with 7 bases matching TRBD2. With 10 bases clipped from V and 6 bases from J, the junction kept 19 bases outside the gene matches. The CDR3 sequence is 16 residues long. Germline V CDR1 and CDR2: ENHRY, SYGVKD. CDR3 coding DNA: TGTGCCACCCGGCCGGTGGGGGGGACTACCGGGGATACGCAGTATTTT. It codes for CATRPVGGTTGDTQYF.

The chain links TRBV7-2 to TRBJ2-1, with 10 bases aligning to TRBD2. This CDR3 is built from 18 residues. With 1 base clipped from V and 0 bases from J, the junction kept 6 bases outside the gene matches. The germline V gene has CDR1 SGHTA and CDR2 FQGNSA. CDR3 amino acids: CASSLVGSGRSSYNEQFF. CDR3 coding DNA: TGTGCCAGCAGCTTAGTAGGTAGCGGGAGGTCCTCCTACAATGAGCAGTTCTTC. The whole variable domain, filled in from reference TRBV7-2 and TRBJ2-1, reads GAGVSQSPSNKVTEKGKDVELRCDPISGHTALYWYRQSLGQGLEFLIYFQGNSAPDKSGLPSDRFSAERTGGSVSTLTIQRTQQEDSAVYLCASSLVGSGRSSYNEQFFGPGTRLTVL.